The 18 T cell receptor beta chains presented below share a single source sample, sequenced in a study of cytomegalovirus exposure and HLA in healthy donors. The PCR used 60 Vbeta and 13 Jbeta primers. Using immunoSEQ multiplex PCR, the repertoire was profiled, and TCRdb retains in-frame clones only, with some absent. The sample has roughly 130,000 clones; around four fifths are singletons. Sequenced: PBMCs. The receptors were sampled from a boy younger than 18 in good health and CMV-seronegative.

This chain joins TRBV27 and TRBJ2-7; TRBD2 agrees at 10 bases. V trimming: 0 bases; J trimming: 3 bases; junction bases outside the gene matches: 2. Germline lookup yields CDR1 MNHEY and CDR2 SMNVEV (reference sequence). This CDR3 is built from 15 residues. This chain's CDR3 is CASSLSASGSYEQYF. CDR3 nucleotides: TGTGCCAGCAGTTTATCGGCTAGCGGGAGCTACGAGCAGTACTTC.

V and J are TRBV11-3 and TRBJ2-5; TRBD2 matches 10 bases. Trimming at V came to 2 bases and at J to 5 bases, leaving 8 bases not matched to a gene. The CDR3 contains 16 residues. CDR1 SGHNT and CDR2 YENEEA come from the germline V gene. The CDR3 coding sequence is TGTGCCAGCAGCTTAACCGGACTAGCGGCGGGGGAGACCCAGTACTTC. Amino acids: CASSLTGLAAGETQYF.

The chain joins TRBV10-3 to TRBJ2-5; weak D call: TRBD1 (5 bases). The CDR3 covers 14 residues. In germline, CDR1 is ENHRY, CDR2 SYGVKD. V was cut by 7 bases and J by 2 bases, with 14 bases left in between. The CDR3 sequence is CAINSAGRQETQYF. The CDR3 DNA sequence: TGTGCCATCAATTCGGCAGGGCGGCAAGAGACCCAGTACTTC.

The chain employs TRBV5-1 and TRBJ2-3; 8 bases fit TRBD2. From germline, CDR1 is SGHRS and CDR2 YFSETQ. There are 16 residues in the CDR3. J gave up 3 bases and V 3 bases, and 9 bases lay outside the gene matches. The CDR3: CASSWRAGGSTDTQYF. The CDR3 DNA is TGCGCCAGCAGCTGGAGGGCGGGAGGATCGACAGATACGCAGTATTTT.

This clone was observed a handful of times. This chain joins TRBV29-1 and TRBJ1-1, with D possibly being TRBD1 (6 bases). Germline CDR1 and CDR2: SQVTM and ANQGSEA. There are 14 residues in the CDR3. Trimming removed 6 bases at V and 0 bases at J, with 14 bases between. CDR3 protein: CSVRTDSMNTEAFF. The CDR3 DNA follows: TGCAGCGTCCGGACAGATTCAATGAACACTGAAGCTTTCTTT.

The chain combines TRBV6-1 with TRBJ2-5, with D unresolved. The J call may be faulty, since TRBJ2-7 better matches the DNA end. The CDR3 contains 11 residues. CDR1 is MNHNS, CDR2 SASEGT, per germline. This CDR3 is CASSEAYEQYF. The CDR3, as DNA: TGTGCCAGCAGTGAAGCGTACGAGCAGTACTTC.

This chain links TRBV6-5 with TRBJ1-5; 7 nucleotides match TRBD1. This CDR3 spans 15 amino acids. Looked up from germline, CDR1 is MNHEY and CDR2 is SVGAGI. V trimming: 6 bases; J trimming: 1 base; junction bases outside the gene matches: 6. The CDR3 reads CASRTTGASNQPQHF. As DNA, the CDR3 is TGTGCCAGCAGAACTACAGGGGCGAGCAATCAGCCCCAGCATTTT.

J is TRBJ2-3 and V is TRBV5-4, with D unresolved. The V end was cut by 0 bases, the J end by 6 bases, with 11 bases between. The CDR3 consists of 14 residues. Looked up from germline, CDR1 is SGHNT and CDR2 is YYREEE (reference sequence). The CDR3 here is CASSLDPAQDTQYF. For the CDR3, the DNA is TGTGCCAGCAGCTTGGATCCTGCTCAGGATACGCAGTATTTT. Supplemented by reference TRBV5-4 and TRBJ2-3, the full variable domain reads ETGVTQSPTHLIKTRGQQVTLRCSSQSGHNTVSWYQQALGQGPQFIFQYYREEENGRGNFPPRFSGLQFPNYSSELNVNALELDDSALYLCASSLDPAQDTQYFGPGTRLTVL.

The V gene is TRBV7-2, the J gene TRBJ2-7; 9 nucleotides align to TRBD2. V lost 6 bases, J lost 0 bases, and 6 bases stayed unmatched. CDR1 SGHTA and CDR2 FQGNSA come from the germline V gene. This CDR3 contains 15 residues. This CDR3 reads CASSSRTSASYEQYF. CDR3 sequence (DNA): TGTGCCAGCAGTTCACGGACTAGCGCCTCCTACGAGCAGTACTTC.

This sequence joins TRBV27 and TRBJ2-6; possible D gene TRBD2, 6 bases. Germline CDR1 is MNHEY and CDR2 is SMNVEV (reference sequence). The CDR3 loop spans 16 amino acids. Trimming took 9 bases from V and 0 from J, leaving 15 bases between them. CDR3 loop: CARDRSDYSGANVLTF. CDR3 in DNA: TGTGCCAGGGATCGGTCGGACTACTCTGGGGCCAACGTCCTGACTTTC.

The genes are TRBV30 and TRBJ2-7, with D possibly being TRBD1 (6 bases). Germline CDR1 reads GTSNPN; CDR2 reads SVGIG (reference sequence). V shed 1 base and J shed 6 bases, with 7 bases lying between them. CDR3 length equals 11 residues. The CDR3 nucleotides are TGTGCCTGGAGTGGAGGGGGCGAGCAGTACTTC. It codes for CAWSGGGEQYF.

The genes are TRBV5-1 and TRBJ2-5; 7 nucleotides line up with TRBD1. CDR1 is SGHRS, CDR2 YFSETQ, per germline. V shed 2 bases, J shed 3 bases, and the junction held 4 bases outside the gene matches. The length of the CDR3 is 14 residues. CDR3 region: CASSFGDREETQYF. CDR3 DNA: TGCGCCAGCAGCTTTGGCGACAGGGAAGAGACCCAGTACTTC.

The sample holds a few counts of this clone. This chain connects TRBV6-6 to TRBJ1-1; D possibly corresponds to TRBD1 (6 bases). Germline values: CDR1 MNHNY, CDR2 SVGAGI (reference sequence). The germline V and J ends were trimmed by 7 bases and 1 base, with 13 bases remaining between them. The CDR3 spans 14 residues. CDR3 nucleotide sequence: TGTGCCAGCACTCGGGACACAGAGAACACTGAAGCTTTCTTT. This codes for CASTRDTENTEAFF.

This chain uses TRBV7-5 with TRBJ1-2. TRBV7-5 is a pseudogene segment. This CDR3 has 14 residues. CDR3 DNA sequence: TGTGTCAGAAGCCCCCCCCGGGGGGCGCGAGGCTACACCTTC. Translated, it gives CVRSPPRGARGYTF.

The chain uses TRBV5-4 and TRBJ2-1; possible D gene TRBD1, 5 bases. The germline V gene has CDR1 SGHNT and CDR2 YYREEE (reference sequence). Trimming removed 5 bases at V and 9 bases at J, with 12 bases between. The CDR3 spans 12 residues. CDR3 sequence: CASSADSSEQFF. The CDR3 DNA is TGTGCCAGCAGTGCCGACAGTTCTGAGCAGTTCTTC.

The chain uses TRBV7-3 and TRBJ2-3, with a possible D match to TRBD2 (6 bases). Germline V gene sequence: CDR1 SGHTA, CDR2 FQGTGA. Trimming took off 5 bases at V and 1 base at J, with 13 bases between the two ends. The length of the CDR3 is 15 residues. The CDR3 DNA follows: TGTGCCAGCAGCGTCACCGGGAGTGGCACAGATACGCAGTATTTT. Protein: CASSVTGSGTDTQYF.

The CDR3 coding sequence is TGTGCCATCAAAGCCGGGAGATCGGCAGATACGCAGTATTTT. The encoded protein is CAIKAGRSADTQYF. The chain carries TRBV10-3 and TRBJ2-3; possible D gene TRBD2, 6 bases. CDR1 ENHRY and CDR2 SYGVKD come from the germline V gene. The CDR3 spans 14 residues. The germline V and J ends were trimmed by 7 bases and 4 bases, with 15 bases remaining between them.

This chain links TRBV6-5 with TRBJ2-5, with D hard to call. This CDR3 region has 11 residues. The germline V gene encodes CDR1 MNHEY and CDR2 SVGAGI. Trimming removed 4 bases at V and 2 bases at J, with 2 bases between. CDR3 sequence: CASSLQETQYF. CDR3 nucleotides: TGTGCCAGCAGTTTACAAGAGACCCAGTACTTC.